The subject of this entry is one T cell receptor beta chain. No antigen is known for it. The validation cohort, a group of 120 or so subjects, included the donors and was separate from the roughly 600-subject first cohort. Assay used: immunoSEQ multiplex PCR; TCRdb lists only in-frame clones, some missing. The sample consists of 150,000 to 200,000 clones, 85% of them appearing once. Germline CDR1 is MNHEY and CDR2 is SVGAGI. The V segment lost 5 bases and the J segment 8 bases; nucleotides outside the gene matches: 5. CDR3 length: 12 amino acids. The entry originates in a study of cytomegalovirus exposure and HLA in healthy donors. General study findings and limits: Cytomegalovirus status, reportedly, was diagnosed with high specificity and sensitivity by the classifier. TCR clusters originating in the first cohort tended to co-occur in the 100 to 150 validation repertoires, according to a later analysis. Overall, approximately 150 TCR beta chains were annotated as cytomegalovirus-associated.

The clonotype originates from a man aged 18-30 years in good health and CMV-seropositive. The rearrangement uses TRBV6-5 and TRBJ1-1; TRBD1 matches at 7 bases. Sequencing was carried out using PBMCs. CDR3 protein: CASSDRVSEAFF. CDR3 bases: TGTGCCAGCAGTGACAGGGTGTCCGAAGCTTTCTTT.